The 22 T cell receptor beta chains below come from one sample, sequenced in a study of response to subunit inactivated influenza vaccine. TCRdb reprocessed the RT-PCR reads via MiXCR and lists one record per CDR3 protein. Found here are hundreds of thousands of distinct CDR3 sequences, approximately 13% of them singletons; the top ten hold 6.5% to 8.5%. The sequences come from PBMCs from blood, collected approximately 15 days before vaccination. These receptors were collected from a middle-aged man who received an inactivated influenza vaccine.

The chain has TRBV6-2 or TRBV6-3 and TRBJ2-7, with TRBD1 identical over 8 bases. V shed 10 bases, J shed 3 bases, and the junction held 14 bases outside the gene matches. The CDR3 extends over 15 amino acids. Germline values: CDR1 MNHEY, CDR2 SVGEGT. This CDR3 is CATEDRASRYYEQYF. The CDR3, as DNA: TGTGCCACCGAGGACAGGGCCTCCCGCTACTACGAGCAGTACTTC.

This clonotype appeared a few times. The chain has TRBV4-3 and TRBJ1-2; D not resolved. CDR3 length equals 14 residues. Trimming shortened V by 0 bases and J by 8 bases, and 13 bases separated the two germline ends. Germline loops: CDR1 LGHNA, CDR2 YSLEER. CDR3 nucleotides: TGCGCCAGCAGCCAAGATTGGAGGGAAGGAGGCTACACCTTC. Protein: CASSQDWREGGYTF.

Only a few counts were recorded for this clonotype. J is TRBJ2-1 and V is TRBV5-1; 7 bases align to TRBD1. Germline V CDR1 and CDR2: SGHRS, YFSETQ. J gave up 6 bases and V 0 bases, and 6 bases lay outside the gene matches. This CDR3 has 15 residues. CDR3 loop: CASSLGRQGSNEQFF. CDR3 in DNA: TGCGCCAGCAGCTTGGGGAGACAGGGCAGCAATGAGCAGTTCTTC.

The chain joins TRBV5-1 to TRBJ1-5, with D possibly being TRBD1 (6 bases). The CDR3 spans 14 residues. From germline, CDR1 is SGHRS and CDR2 YFSETQ. Trimming pared 0 bases from V and 7 bases from J, leaving 11 bases between. CDR3 region: CASSLGQVGQPQHF. The CDR3, as DNA: TGCGCCAGCAGCTTGGGACAGGTTGGGCAGCCCCAGCATTTT.

This clonotype appeared a few times. The chain links TRBV2 to TRBJ2-6; a weak D match, TRBD1 (6 bases). V was pared by 5 bases and J by 0 bases, with 11 bases between. The V gene's germline CDR1 is SNHLY and CDR2 FYNNEI. The CDR3 totals 16 residues. The CDR3 sequence is CASSRDRNSGANVLTF. Written as DNA, the CDR3 is TGTGCCAGCAGTCGAGACAGGAACTCTGGGGCCAACGTCCTGACTTTC.

This clonotype has ten or more counts. This chain connects TRBV29-1 to TRBJ2-5, with a possible D match to TRBD1 (6 bases). Deletions cut 6 bases from V and 1 base from J, with 12 bases between. CDR1 and CDR2 (germline): SQVTM, ANQGSEA. The CDR3 is 13 residues long. The CDR3 bases are TGCAGCGTCGTACGGACAGTCCAAGAGACCCAGTACTTC. Its protein product is CSVVRTVQETQYF.

This clonotype has a handful of counts. The chain carries TRBV29-1 and TRBJ2-5; TRBD2 is a possible D gene (6 bases). Per germline, CDR1 SQVTM and CDR2 ANQGSEA. V was trimmed by 6 bases and J by 4 bases, leaving 12 bases between them. The CDR3 spans 12 residues. DNA of the CDR3: TGCAGCGTGGGCGGGGACGGAGAGACCCAGTACTTC. It specifies CSVGGDGETQYF.

The chain uses TRBV3-1 and TRBJ1-2; possibly TRBD1 for D (5 bases). CDR1 and CDR2 (germline): LGHDT, YNNKEL (reference sequence). The CDR3 has 15 residues. Trimming pared 2 bases from V and 3 bases from J, leaving 13 bases between. CDR3 DNA: TGTGCCAGCAGCCAATGGGGGGAGGGTGACTATGGCTACACCTTC. Translating gives CASSQWGEGDYGYTF. The full variable domain, in which reference TRBV3-1 and TRBJ1-2 provide the parts outside the CDR3, is DTAVSQTPKYLVTQMGNDKSIKCEQNLGHDTMYWYKQDSKKFLKIMFSYNNKELIINETVPNRFSPKSPDKAHLNLHINSLELGDSAVYFCASSQWGEGDYGYTFGSGTRLTVV.

This clonotype came up a few times. The chain couples TRBV12-3 or TRBV12-4 to TRBJ2-7; TRBD2 agrees at 13 bases. The CDR3 is 14 residues long. The V gene end was trimmed by 6 bases and the J gene end by 4 bases; junction bases not matched to a gene: 3. The CDR3, as DNA: TGTGCCAGCAGGCGGACTAGCGGGAGTTACGAGCAGTACTTC. Protein: CASRRTSGSYEQYF.

This clonotype was seen many times. The rearrangement joins TRBV7-9 to TRBJ1-2; 7 bases line up with TRBD1. The CDR3 sequence is 13 residues long. Germline V CDR1 and CDR2: SEHNR, FQNEAQ (reference sequence). V shed 3 bases and J 4 bases; nucleotides not matched to a gene: 2. DNA of the CDR3: TGTGCCAGCAGCTTTGCAGGGGGCTATGGCTACACCTTC. It is translated as CASSFAGGYGYTF.

This clonotype has more than one count but fewer than ten. J is TRBJ2-1 and V is TRBV11-2; D ambiguous. The CDR3 is 16 residues long. The V gene's germline CDR1 is SGHAT and CDR2 FQNNGV. Trimming removed 4 bases from V and 0 bases from J, with 13 bases in between. The CDR3 DNA reads as TGTGCCAGCAGCTCTCTAGTCGTGAGCTCCTACAATGAGCAGTTCTTC. Its protein product is CASSSLVVSSYNEQFF.

The chain couples TRBV18 to TRBJ2-7; TRBD2 aligns across 7 bases. V gave up 3 bases and J gave up 3 bases; unmatched junction bases: 5. The CDR3 totals 14 residues. Germline V gene data show CDR1 as KGHSH and CDR2 as LQKENI. CDR3 loop: CASSPASGGYEQYF. The CDR3 bases are TGTGCCAGCTCACCGGCTAGCGGAGGCTACGAGCAGTACTTC.

This chain links TRBV5-1 with TRBJ2-5, with D unresolved. The V end lost 0 bases, the J end lost 1 base, and 10 bases lay between the germline ends. The CDR3 has 15 residues. CDR1 is SGHRS, CDR2 YFSETQ, per germline. CDR3 protein: CASSLGDIVQETQYF. In DNA, the CDR3 is TGCGCCAGCAGCTTGGGCGACATCGTCCAAGAGACCCAGTACTTC.

This clonotype has a handful of counts. The chain carries TRBV6-2 or TRBV6-3 and TRBJ2-2; no firm D call. With 2 bases removed from V and 4 bases from J, the gap between germline ends came to 5 bases. The length of the CDR3 is 13 residues. In germline, CDR1 is MNHEY, CDR2 SVGEGT. In DNA, the CDR3 is TGTGCCAGCAGTTACGTTCCCACCGGGGAGCTGTTTTTT. The encoded protein is CASSYVPTGELFF.

The chain is built from TRBV20-1 and TRBJ2-1; perhaps TRBD1 as D (6 bases). The CDR3 has 16 residues. Trimming left V 0 bases short and J 4 bases short, with 16 bases between. In germline, CDR1 is DFQATT, CDR2 SNEGSKA (reference sequence). CDR3 residues: CSARDLNQRGYNEQFF. CDR3 nucleotide sequence: TGCAGTGCTAGAGATTTGAACCAAAGGGGGTACAATGAGCAGTTCTTC.

The CDR3, as DNA: TGTGCCAGCAGCCAACCCTGGACAGGGGGCTTGACTGAAGCTTTCTTT. Translated: CASSQPWTGGLTEAFF. This chain links TRBV4-2 with TRBJ1-1, with TRBD1 matching over 11 bases. CDR3 length: 16 amino acids. The V and J ends lost 2 bases and 5 bases, in that order; junction bases with no gene match: 7. CDR1 and CDR2 from the germline V gene are LGHNA and YNFKEQ.

This clonotype turned up a few times. This chain joins TRBV7-8 and TRBJ2-3; 7 bases match TRBD2. The CDR3 contains 15 residues. Germline V gene data show CDR1 as SGHVS and CDR2 as FQNEAQ. J lost 2 bases, V lost 4 bases, and 6 bases had no gene match. CDR3 DNA: TGTGCCAGCAGCTCGGGACTATCCTTCACAGATACGCAGTATTTT. Protein: CASSSGLSFTDTQYF.

The rearrangement joins TRBV24-1 to TRBJ1-4; 7 bases map to TRBD1. The germline V gene encodes CDR1 KGHDR and CDR2 SFDVKD. The CDR3 totals 15 residues. Trimming took 3 bases from V and 4 from J; bases not matched to a gene: 4. The CDR3 DNA reads as TGTGCCACCAGTGATATCCGGGACAGTAATGAAAAACTGTTTTTT. This sequence encodes CATSDIRDSNEKLFF.

This clonotype was recorded a few times. V is TRBV5-1 and J is TRBJ2-7; 8 bases fit TRBD1. Germline trimming cut 4 bases from V and 3 bases from J; bases unmatched to any gene: 6. CDR3 size: 14 residues. Germline V lookup: CDR1 SGHRS, CDR2 YFSETQ. The CDR3 bases are TGCGCCAGCAGCCAAACGGGACAGGTCTACGAGCAGTACTTC. It yields the protein CASSQTGQVYEQYF. The full variable domain, its missing parts supplied by reference TRBV5-1 and TRBJ2-7, is KAGVTQTPRYLIKTRGQQVTLSCSPISGHRSVSWYQQTPGQGLQFLFEYFSETQRNKGNFPGRFSGRQFSNSRSEMNVSTLELGDSALYLCASSQTGQVYEQYFGPGTRLTVT.

The V and J genes are TRBV5-1 and TRBJ2-3; a possible D gene is TRBD2 (5 bases). Germline CDR1 and CDR2: SGHRS and YFSETQ. V was shortened by 2 bases and J by 3 bases, with 13 bases between the two germline ends. The CDR3 is 15 residues long. The CDR3 sequence is CASSFEGSLTDTQYF. In DNA, the CDR3 is TGCGCCAGCAGCTTCGAGGGAAGCCTGACAGATACGCAGTATTTT.

The CDR3 coding sequence is TGTGCCAGCAGTCGGGGGGGCCAACCAGATACGCAGTATTTT. Its protein is CASSRGGQPDTQYF. The rearrangement uses TRBV5-4 and TRBJ2-3; 8 nucleotides align to TRBD2. Germline V gives CDR1 SGHNT, CDR2 YYREEE (reference sequence). The CDR3 extends over 14 amino acids. Trimming removed 5 bases from V and 4 bases from J; junction bases left unmatched: 6.

This chain uses TRBV7-8 with TRBJ1-1; tentative D call: TRBD1 (6 bases). The CDR3 sequence is 14 residues long. Germline V gene data show CDR1 as SGHVS and CDR2 as FQNEAQ. Trimming shortened V by 8 bases and J by 1 base, and 14 bases separated the two germline ends. The CDR3 bases are TGTGCCAGCCTTGGGGGGGCTTCGAACACTGAAGCTTTCTTT. The encoded protein is CASLGGASNTEAFF.